This passage covers 28 T cell receptor beta chains from one sample sequenced in a study of OX40 agonist ivuxolimab in advanced cancers. Generated by immunoSEQ multiplex PCR, the TCRdb table keeps only in-frame clones and is missing some. The data contain roughly 93,000 clones, about 89% of them singletons. The sample consisted of CD4+ or CD8+ T cells sorted from blood, taken in a trial of the OX40 agonist ivuxolimab. Receptors originate from an adult with an advanced solid tumor such as melanoma, head and neck, liver or kidney cancer.

J is TRBJ1-4 and V is TRBV28; D uncertain. This CDR3 has 14 residues. Trimming removed 6 bases from V and 4 bases from J, with 12 bases in between. Germline assignment: CDR1 MDHEN and CDR2 SYDVKM. CDR3: CASSRAADNEKLFF. The CDR3 coding sequence is TGTGCCAGCAGCCGGGCCGCGGATAATGAAAAACTGTTTTTT.

The rearrangement joins TRBV6-5 to TRBJ1-3; 7 bases line up with TRBD1. Germline trimming cut 3 bases from V and 4 bases from J; bases unmatched to any gene: 9. The germline CDR1 and CDR2 sequences are MNHEY and SVGAGI. This CDR3 region has 16 residues. DNA of the CDR3: TGTGCCAGCAGTTATACGAGACAGGGTGGGGGAAACACCATATATTTT. Amino acid sequence: CASSYTRQGGGNTIYF.

The chain links TRBV4-2 to TRBJ2-2; D not resolved. V lost 2 bases and J lost 5, with 15 bases in between. The germline gives CDR1 LGHNA, CDR2 YNFKEQ. This CDR3 contains 16 residues. CDR3 sequence (DNA): TGTGCCAGCAGCCAACAGACGGGCCTAGGGACCGGGGAGCTGTTTTTT. This gives the protein CASSQQTGLGTGELFF.

There are a few counts of this clone. This chain links TRBV2 with TRBJ2-7; maybe TRBD1 (6 bases). Trimming removed 7 bases from V and 0 bases from J, with 19 bases in between. Germline V gene lookup returns CDR1 SNHLY and CDR2 FYNNEI. The CDR3 is made up of 16 amino acids. CDR3 sequence: CASNGFKTGLSYEQYF. CDR3 bases: TGTGCCAGCAATGGTTTCAAGACAGGTCTCTCCTACGAGCAGTACTTC. Full variable domain (remainder filled in from reference TRBV2 and TRBJ2-7): EPEVTQTPSHQVTQMGQEVILRCVPISNHLYFYWYRQILGQKVEFLVSFYNNEISEKSEIFDDQFSVERPDGSNFTLKIRSTKLEDSAMYFCASNGFKTGLSYEQYFGPGTRLTVT.

The rearrangement uses TRBV7-2 and TRBJ2-2; 8 bases are shared with TRBD2. CDR3 length equals 16 residues. The germline CDR1 and CDR2 sequences are SGHTA and FQGNSA. With V trimmed by 1 base and J by 1 base, 2 bases remained unmatched. CDR3 DNA: TGTGCCAGCAGCTTAGGACTAGCGTTGAACACCGGGGAGCTGTTTTTT. It translates to CASSLGLALNTGELFF.

V and J are TRBV9 and TRBJ2-3; 8 bases match TRBD1. Trimming at V came to 2 bases and at J to 2 bases, leaving 4 bases not matched to a gene. The CDR3 covers 15 residues. Looked up from germline, CDR1 is SGDLS and CDR2 is YYNGEE. The CDR3: CASSVGDRPTDTQYF. The CDR3 region has the DNA TGTGCCAGCAGCGTTGGGGACAGGCCCACAGATACGCAGTATTTT.

This chain connects TRBV5-4 to TRBJ2-2; 8 nucleotides agree with TRBD1. The ends lost 0 bases at V and 3 bases at J; junction bases unmatched: 1. The germline CDR1 and CDR2 sequences are SGHNT and YYREEE (reference sequence). CDR3 length: 15 residues. The CDR3 region is CASSLAGGDTGELFF. CDR3 DNA sequence: TGTGCCAGCAGCTTGGCAGGGGGCGACACCGGGGAGCTGTTTTTT.

The chain employs TRBV5-1 and TRBJ2-7; either TRBD1 or TRBD2 may supply D (6 bases each). CDR3 size: 13 residues. Germline lookup yields CDR1 SGHRS and CDR2 YFSETQ. Trimming shortened V by 1 base and J by 6 bases, and 11 bases separated the two germline ends. In nucleotides, the CDR3 is TGCGCCAGCAGCTTGACGGAGGGGGGCGAGCAGTACTTC. Amino acids: CASSLTEGGEQYF.

This clone was detected only once. This chain connects TRBV7-8 to TRBJ1-2; TRBD1 matches 7 bases. CDR3 length: 15 residues. V trimming: 11 bases; J trimming: 6 bases; junction bases outside the gene matches: 18. Germline V CDR1 and CDR2: SGHVS, FQNEAQ. Here the CDR3 reads CAGGRGQGDEDGYTF. CDR3 nucleotides: TGTGCCGGCGGGCGCGGGCAGGGGGACGAGGATGGCTACACCTTC.

This chain joins TRBV7-9 and TRBJ2-5; D call uncertain. The length of the CDR3 is 13 residues. Germline V CDR1 and CDR2: SEHNR, FQNEAQ (reference sequence). The V and J ends lost 1 base and 1 base respectively, with 4 bases between them. The CDR3 DNA reads TGTGCCAGCAGCTTAGAACTCCAAGAGACCCAGTACTTC. It is translated as CASSLELQETQYF. The full variable domain, its missing parts supplied by reference TRBV7-9 and TRBJ2-5, is DTGVSQNPRHKITKRGQNVTFRCDPISEHNRLYWYRQTLGQGPEFLTYFQNEAQLEKSRLLSDRFSAERPKGSFSTLEIQRTEQGDSAMYLCASSLELQETQYFGPGTRLLVL.

This sequence joins TRBV9 and TRBJ2-5; 7 bases are shared with TRBD2. This CDR3 is built from 16 residues. Trimming cost V 0 bases and J 5 bases; bases outside gene matches: 10. CDR1 is SGDLS and CDR2 is YYNGEE in the germline V gene. The CDR3 nucleotides are TGTGCCAGCAGCGTAGGTTTTCGGGAGGAAAGGGAGACCCAGTACTTC. Encoded protein: CASSVGFREERETQYF.

The chain has TRBV5-1 and TRBJ2-2, with D possibly being TRBD2 (7 bases). Germline CDR1 reads SGHRS; CDR2 reads YFSETQ. CDR3 size: 15 residues. V was clipped by 4 bases and J by 8 bases, with 18 bases between them. CDR3 DNA sequence: TGCGCCAGCAGCCAGCGGGACACCCCAAGGGGGGAGCTGTTTTTT. Its translation is CASSQRDTPRGELFF.

The chain couples TRBV7-9 to TRBJ2-1; D gene ambiguous. The V end was cut by 1 base, the J end by 4 bases, with 5 bases between. The length of the CDR3 is 13 residues. The germline CDR1 and CDR2 sequences are SEHNR and FQNEAQ (reference sequence). In nucleotides, the CDR3 is TGTGCCAGCAGCTTAGAACGGTACAATGAGCAGTTCTTC. Amino acid sequence: CASSLERYNEQFF.

This clone was counted only a few times. The J gene is TRBJ2-7, the V gene TRBV6-6; 14 bases match TRBD2. Per germline, CDR1 MNHNY and CDR2 SVGAGI (reference sequence). J was trimmed by 4 bases and V by 2 bases; bases with no gene match: 1. The CDR3 is 15 residues long. For the CDR3, the DNA is TGTGCCAGCAGTTACGGGACTAGCGGGAGTTACGAGCAGTACTTC. Its translation is CASSYGTSGSYEQYF.

V gene TRBV2 combines with J gene TRBJ2-2; D possibly matches TRBD1 or TRBD2 (6 bases each). V was cut by 11 bases and J by 0 bases, with 13 bases left in between. This CDR3 is built from 14 residues. Germline V lookup: CDR1 SNHLY, CDR2 FYNNEI. The CDR3 bases are TGTGCCTCGGGGGCTAAGGCGAACACCGGGGAGCTGTTTTTT. Amino acid sequence: CASGAKANTGELFF. Looking up the rest from reference TRBV2 and TRBJ2-2 gives the full variable domain: EPEVTQTPSHQVTQMGQEVILRCVPISNHLYFYWYRQILGQKVEFLVSFYNNEISEKSEIFDDQFSVERPDGSNFTLKIRSTKLEDSAMYFCASGAKANTGELFFGEGSRLTVL.

The CDR3 coding sequence is TGCAGCGTTGAGGGACTAGCGGGAGCGTCAGAGACCCAGTACTTC. It codes for CSVEGLAGASETQYF. The rearrangement links TRBV29-1 to TRBJ2-5; TRBD2 aligns across 14 bases. Looked up from germline, CDR1 is SQVTM and CDR2 is ANQGSEA. The CDR3 contains 15 residues. Germline trimming cut 3 bases from V and 4 bases from J; bases unmatched to any gene: 4.

The chain joins TRBV10-3 to TRBJ2-7; TRBD1 agrees at 7 bases. The V gene end was trimmed by 0 bases and the J gene end by 3 bases; junction bases not matched to a gene: 8. The CDR3 runs to 16 residues. Germline-derived CDR1 and CDR2 are ENHRY and SYGVKD. For the CDR3, the DNA is TGTGCCATCAGTGAGTCGCTTTGGACAGGAGACTACGAGCAGTACTTC. It encodes CAISESLWTGDYEQYF.

The V and J genes are TRBV27 and TRBJ2-7; TRBD2 matches at 9 bases. The germline gives CDR1 MNHEY, CDR2 SMNVEV (reference sequence). Trimming cost V 4 bases and J 3 bases; bases outside gene matches: 7. This CDR3 has 15 amino acids. This CDR3 is CASSSETSGDYEQYF. CDR3 DNA sequence: TGTGCCAGCAGTTCGGAGACTAGCGGCGACTACGAGCAGTACTTC.

This clone was counted only a few times. The gene calls are TRBV7-9 and TRBJ2-1, with D tentatively TRBD2 (5 bases). Germline V gives CDR1 SEHNR, CDR2 FQNEAQ (reference sequence). This CDR3 has 17 residues. V was clipped by 5 bases and J by 0 bases, with 17 bases between them. CDR3 bases: TGTGCCAGCAGCCCCGGACTTTTCCGATCCTCCTACAATGAGCAGTTCTTC. Translation: CASSPGLFRSSYNEQFF.

The V gene is TRBV6-4, the J gene TRBJ1-1; D uncertain. Trimming cost V 6 bases and J 6 bases, with 8 bases left between them. CDR3 length equals 11 residues. CDR1 MRHNA and CDR2 SNTAGT come from the germline V gene. CDR3 coding DNA: TGTGCCAGCAGCCCCCCCTCTGAAGCTTTCTTT. It translates to CASSPPSEAFF.

J is TRBJ1-5 and V is TRBV5-5; D is undetermined. In germline, CDR1 is SGHKS, CDR2 YYEKEE (reference sequence). V lost 0 bases and J 0 bases, leaving 7 bases between the germline ends. CDR3 length equals 15 residues. The CDR3 coding sequence is TGTGCCAGCAGCTTGGGCCCATATAGCAATCAGCCCCAGCATTTT. The encoded protein is CASSLGPYSNQPQHF.

V is TRBV5-1 and J is TRBJ2-3; possibly TRBD2 for D (6 bases). This CDR3 spans 16 amino acids. V shed 4 bases and J shed 6 bases, with 21 bases lying between them. The V gene's germline CDR1 is SGHRS and CDR2 YFSETQ. CDR3 residues: CASSPPQEGPTDTQYF. CDR3 in DNA: TGCGCCAGCAGCCCCCCCCAGGAGGGACCCACGGATACGCAGTATTTT. Using reference TRBV5-1 and TRBJ2-3 for the parts outside the CDR3, the full variable domain is KAGVTQTPRYLIKTRGQQVTLSCSPISGHRSVSWYQQTPGQGLQFLFEYFSETQRNKGNFPGRFSGRQFSNSRSEMNVSTLELGDSALYLCASSPPQEGPTDTQYFGPGTRLTVL.

The genes are TRBV28 and TRBJ1-4; TRBD1 matches 11 bases. Germline-derived CDR1 and CDR2 are MDHEN and SYDVKM. Germline trimming cut 7 bases from V and 6 bases from J; bases unmatched to any gene: 10. The CDR3 has 16 residues. CDR3 region: CASKWTGGDLDEKLFF. The CDR3, as DNA: TGTGCCAGCAAATGGACAGGGGGCGATCTTGATGAAAAACTGTTTTTT.

The rearrangement uses TRBV4-1 and TRBJ2-1; 12 positions match TRBD2. Germline V gives CDR1 MGHRA, CDR2 YSYEKL. The CDR3 length is 17 residues. Unmatched junction bases numbered 5, after V lost 0 bases and J lost 5 bases. CDR3: CASSQETSGSWNNEQFF. CDR3 nucleotides: TGCGCCAGCAGCCAAGAGACTAGCGGGAGTTGGAACAATGAGCAGTTCTTC.

The chain links TRBV6-1 to TRBJ1-5; D ambiguous. The V and J ends lost 4 bases and 3 bases respectively, with 13 bases between them. The CDR3 extends over 15 amino acids. Germline assignment: CDR1 MNHNS and CDR2 SASEGT. The chain's CDR3 is CASSGSVQHNQPQHF. Written as DNA, the CDR3 is TGTGCCAGCAGTGGCTCGGTACAGCACAATCAGCCCCAGCATTTT.

The chain has TRBV18 and TRBJ1-1, with D unresolved. CDR3 length: 14 amino acids. Per germline, CDR1 KGHSH and CDR2 LQKENI. The ends were cut back, 3 bases at V and 10 bases at J, with 18 bases in the middle. The CDR3 sequence is CASSPAGRSWGAFF. The CDR3 DNA sequence: TGTGCCAGCTCACCGGCTGGACGGAGTTGGGGAGCTTTCTTT. Complete variable domain (other parts from reference TRBV18 and TRBJ1-1): NAGVMQNPRHLVRRRGQEARLRCSPMKGHSHVYWYRQLPEEGLKFMVYLQKENIIDESGMPKERFSAEFPKEGPSILRIQQVVRGDSAAYFCASSPAGRSWGAFFGQGTRLTVV.

The V call is TRBV19, the J call TRBJ2-3; 8 bases are a match to TRBD2. Trimming at V came to 7 bases and at J to 4 bases, leaving 7 bases not matched to a gene. The CDR3 is made up of 14 amino acids. Germline CDR1 and CDR2: LNHDA and SQIVND (reference sequence). The CDR3 sequence is CASNLAGGSDTQYF. The CDR3 DNA is TGTGCCAGTAATCTGGCGGGAGGATCAGATACGCAGTATTTT.

CDR3 sequence (DNA): TGTGCCAGCAGGGGCCTGTCGGGCATTCAGTACTTC. Amino acid sequence: CASRGLSGIQYF. The chain uses TRBV28 and TRBJ2-4; D is ambiguous. The V end lost 6 bases, the J end lost 9 bases, and 12 bases lay between the germline ends. The germline CDR1 and CDR2 sequences are MDHEN and SYDVKM. The CDR3 loop spans 12 amino acids.